This TCR beta chain was obtained from a study of blood T cell repertoires in COVID-19. Study information: There were acute and convalescent COVID-19 samples, and they came from the United States, Italy and Spain. In each case, the material was cDNA or gDNA derived from T cells, B-cell-depleted T cells, or PBMCs.

The CDR3 sequence is 14 residues long. In germline, CDR1 is SGHVS, CDR2 FQNEAQ. The V and J ends lost 0 bases and 7 bases respectively, with 10 bases between them. As originally analysed: Amplification of reference gene primers provided the estimated nucleated cell counts. Libraries were prepared by immunoSEQ multiplex PCR; TCRdb keeps only in-frame clonotypes and omits some of them. D and trimming come from the DNA, and the V and J calls and clone size come from that table. The data show approximately 190,000 clones, with under 85% seen just once and 17% held by the top ten. This clone was recorded a few times.

Sequencing used peripheral blood. The rearrangement joins TRBV7-8 to TRBJ1-5; possible D gene TRBD1, 5 bases. The TCR originated in a man between 60 and 75 years old with active or convalescent COVID-19. CDR3 protein: CASSLAVEGQPQHF. CDR3 coding DNA: TGTGCCAGCAGCTTAGCTGTGGAGGGGCAGCCCCAGCATTTT.